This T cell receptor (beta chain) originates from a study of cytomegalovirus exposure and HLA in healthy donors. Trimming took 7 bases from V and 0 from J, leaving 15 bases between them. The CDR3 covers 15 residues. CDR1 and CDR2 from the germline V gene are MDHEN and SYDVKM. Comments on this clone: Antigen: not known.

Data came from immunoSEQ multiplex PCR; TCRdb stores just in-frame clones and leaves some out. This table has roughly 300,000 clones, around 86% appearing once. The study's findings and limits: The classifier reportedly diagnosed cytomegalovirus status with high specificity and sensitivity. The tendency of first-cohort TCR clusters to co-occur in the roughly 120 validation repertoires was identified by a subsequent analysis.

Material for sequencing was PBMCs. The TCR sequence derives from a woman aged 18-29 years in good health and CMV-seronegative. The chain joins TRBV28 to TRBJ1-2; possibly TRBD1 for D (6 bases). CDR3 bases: TGTGCCAGCAAATTAGGGGACATTTCTAACTATGGCTACACCTTC. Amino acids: CASKLGDISNYGYTF.